These 18 T cell receptor beta chains came from one sample sequenced in a study of shared clonotypes between healthy human individuals. Using immunoSEQ multiplex PCR, the repertoire was profiled, and TCRdb retains in-frame clones only, with some absent. The repertoire includes more than 2 million clones, 95% of them detected once, and roughly 0.13% sits in the top ten. Specimen: naive CD4+ T cells sorted from blood. Sample subset: CD45RA+ positively selected. The receptor set was obtained from a man in his late teens or twenties in good health.

V is TRBV19 and J is TRBJ1-2, with 7 bases fitting TRBD1. V lost 4 bases, J lost 4 bases, and 6 bases stayed unmatched. CDR1 is LNHDA, CDR2 SQIVND, per germline (reference sequence). The CDR3 has 14 amino acids. CDR3 sequence reads: CASSKRDRSYGYTF. The CDR3 DNA reads as TGTGCCAGTAGTAAGAGGGACAGAAGCTATGGCTACACCTTC. Using reference TRBV19 and TRBJ1-2 for the parts outside the CDR3, the full variable domain is DGGITQSPKYLFRKEGQNVTLSCEQNLNHDAMYWYRQDPGQGLRLIYYSQIVNDFQKGDIAEGYSVSREKKESFPLTVTSAQKNPTAFYLCASSKRDRSYGYTFGSGTRLTVV.

The CDR3 loop reads CASSPSRYNEQFF. CDR3 sequence (DNA): TGTGCCAGCAGCCCCTCGCGGTACAATGAGCAGTTCTTC. V and J are TRBV7-2 and TRBJ2-1; D unresolved. Looked up from germline, CDR1 is SGHTA and CDR2 is FQGNSA. The length of the CDR3 is 13 residues. The V end lost 5 bases, the J end lost 4 bases, and 9 bases lay between the germline ends.

This rearrangement joins TRBV5-1 to TRBJ2-7; 12 bases are a match to TRBD1. The CDR3 spans 16 residues. V lost 4 bases and J lost 7; bases outside the gene matches: 12. Germline assignment: CDR1 SGHRS and CDR2 YFSETQ. The CDR3 DNA is TGCGCCAGCAGCCCCTACCCGGGACAGGGGGCGGGGGAGCAGTACTTC. This gives the protein CASSPYPGQGAGEQYF.

J is TRBJ1-1 and V is TRBV29-1; D not resolved. Germline CDR1 is SQVTM and CDR2 is ANQGSEA. V was cut by 7 bases and J by 1 base, with 7 bases left in between. The CDR3 spans 11 residues. In nucleotides, the CDR3 is TGCAGCGCCGCGGGGAACACTGAAGCTTTCTTT. Translation gives CSAAGNTEAFF.

The chain combines TRBV20-1 with TRBJ2-1, with a tentative D call TRBD2 (5 bases). CDR1 and CDR2 (germline): DFQATT, SNEGSKA (reference sequence). The V and J ends lost 6 bases and 7 bases respectively, with 10 bases between them. This CDR3 has 11 residues. The DNA of the CDR3 is TGCAGTGCAGAAACTAGAAATGAGCAGTTCTTC. Amino acid sequence: CSAETRNEQFF.

This clone was counted once. CDR3 in amino acids: CASVPNTEYTEAFF. The CDR3 nucleotides are TGTGCCAGCGTCCCCAATACTGAATACACTGAAGCTTTCTTT. The chain is built from TRBV2 and TRBJ1-1; D ambiguous. The V gene lost 8 bases and the J gene lost 3 bases, with 16 bases spanning the gap. This CDR3 is built from 14 residues. From germline, CDR1 is SNHLY and CDR2 FYNNEI. Supplemented by reference TRBV2 and TRBJ1-1, the full variable domain reads EPEVTQTPSHQVTQMGQEVILRCVPISNHLYFYWYRQILGQKVEFLVSFYNNEISEKSEIFDDQFSVERPDGSNFTLKIRSTKLEDSAMYFCASVPNTEYTEAFFGQGTRLTVV.

With respect to this clone: The junction shows a germline mismatch at one end, possibly a read error. DNA of the CDR3: TGTGCTAGCAGATTCGGACAGAACGTCTCTGGGGCCAACGTCCTGACTTTC. This sequence encodes CASRFGQNVSGANVLTF. This chain uses TRBV7-7 with TRBJ2-6, with D possibly TRBD1 on 6 matching bases. Germline V gene lookup returns CDR1 SSHAT and CDR2 FNYEAQ (reference sequence). The CDR3 length is 17 residues.

The chain couples TRBV28 to TRBJ2-7, with TRBD1 matching 9 bases. Germline-derived CDR1 and CDR2 are MDHEN and SYDVKM. The junction had 6 bases not matched to a gene; V was cut back by 6 bases and J by 3 bases. This CDR3 contains 14 residues. The DNA for the CDR3 is TGTGCCAGCAGGGGGACAGGGAAAAGCTACGAGCAGTACTTC. Translating it yields CASRGTGKSYEQYF.

The gene calls are TRBV4-1 and TRBJ1-2, with 7 bases that match TRBD1. The germline V gene has CDR1 MGHRA and CDR2 YSYEKL. Germline trimming cut 1 base from V and 9 bases from J; bases unmatched to any gene: 11. The CDR3 sequence is 15 residues long. The CDR3 nucleotides are TGCGCCAGCAGCCAAGGGGACAGCGCCCCTATTCGCTACACCTTC. Translated: CASSQGDSAPIRYTF.

The chain recombines TRBV30 with TRBJ1-1; 7 bases map to TRBD1. Germline trimming cut 0 bases from V and 11 bases from J; bases unmatched to any gene: 9. The V gene's germline CDR1 is GTSNPN and CDR2 SVGIG (reference sequence). The CDR3 sequence is 13 residues long. CDR3 sequence (DNA): TGTGCCTGGAGTGTATCCCTACAGGGGACGGCTTTCTTT. Translation: CAWSVSLQGTAFF. Based on the CDR3 plus reference TRBV30 and TRBJ1-1, the full variable domain is SQTIHQWPATLVQPVGSPLSLECTVEGTSNPNLYWYRQAAGRGLQLLFYSVGIGQISSEVPQNLSASRPQDRQFILSSKKLLLSDSGFYLCAWSVSLQGTAFFGQGTRLTVV.

This sequence joins TRBV7-2 and TRBJ1-1; D remains unclear. The CDR3 spans 14 residues. Deletions cut 2 bases from V and 6 bases from J, with 13 bases between. CDR1 and CDR2 from the germline V gene are SGHTA and FQGNSA. In nucleotides, the CDR3 is TGTGCCAGCAGCTTAAGGTGGCTTGATGCTGAAGCTTTCTTT. Translation gives CASSLRWLDAEAFF.

The J gene is TRBJ1-2, the V gene TRBV2; D remains ambiguous. Germline assignment: CDR1 SNHLY and CDR2 FYNNEI. Between the trimmed V and J ends, which lost 5 bases and 5 bases, there was a span of 9 bases. The CDR3 contains 12 residues. The CDR3 coding sequence is TGTGCCAGCAGTCAGGATATGTATGGCTACACCTTC. It yields the protein CASSQDMYGYTF.

The chain combines TRBV5-6 with TRBJ1-1, with D possibly matching TRBD1 (6 bases). CDR3 length: 15 amino acids. CDR1 SGHDT and CDR2 YYEEEE come from the germline V gene. Between the trimmed V and J ends, which lost 2 bases and 2 bases, there was a span of 13 bases. The CDR3 nucleotides read TGTGCCAGCAGCTTTCCCGGGACAATCAACACTGAAGCTTTCTTT. It encodes CASSFPGTINTEAFF.

The chain joins TRBV5-1 to TRBJ2-7; D possibly uses TRBD1 or TRBD2 (5 bases each). The V and J ends lost 4 bases and 4 bases respectively, with 18 bases between them. CDR1 is SGHRS, CDR2 YFSETQ, per germline. The CDR3 sequence is 15 residues long. The CDR3: CASSGTGAYPYEQYF. In nucleotides, the CDR3 is TGCGCCAGCAGCGGGACCGGGGCCTACCCTTACGAGCAGTACTTC.

This clone was picked up one time. The rearrangement links TRBV9 to TRBJ2-5; 9 bases agree with TRBD1. Germline-derived CDR1 and CDR2 are SGDLS and YYNGEE. J gave up 4 bases and V 4 bases, and 11 bases lay outside the gene matches. There are 16 residues in the CDR3. DNA of the CDR3: TGTGCCAGCAGCCCGCGGACAGGGGAGGTCGGAGAGACCCAGTACTTC. It codes for CASSPRTGEVGETQYF. The whole variable domain, remainder taken from reference TRBV9 and TRBJ2-5, is DSGVTQTPKHLITATGQRVTLRCSPRSGDLSVYWYQQSLDQGLQFLIQYYNGEERAKGNILERFSAQQFPDLHSELNLSSLELGDSALYFCASSPRTGEVGETQYFGPGTRLLVL.

The V gene is TRBV9, the J gene TRBJ2-7; 10 bases align to TRBD2. CDR1 is SGDLS, CDR2 YYNGEE, per germline. The CDR3 runs to 14 residues. V lost 4 bases to trimming and J lost 4 bases; unmatched junction nucleotides: 5. The CDR3 loop is CASSTQREGYEQYF. The CDR3 DNA follows: TGTGCCAGCAGCACTCAGCGGGAGGGATACGAGCAGTACTTC.

The chain has TRBV29-1 and TRBJ2-3; D might be TRBD1 (6 bases). The CDR3 extends over 13 amino acids. V was shortened by 6 bases and J by 3 bases, with 13 bases between the two germline ends. CDR1 is SQVTM and CDR2 is ANQGSEA in the germline V gene. The CDR3 protein is CSVKGVVTDTQYF. CDR3 coding DNA: TGCAGCGTGAAGGGGGTGGTTACAGATACGCAGTATTTT.

In regard to this clone: The same CDR3 also results from other DNA sequences found in this sample. This chain connects TRBV6-5 to TRBJ1-1; TRBD1 is a possible D gene (5 bases). Between the trimmed V and J ends, which lost 0 bases and 0 bases, there was a span of 8 bases. The germline V gene has CDR1 MNHEY and CDR2 SVGAGI. The CDR3 extends over 15 amino acids. The CDR3 protein is CASSYSDRMNTEAFF. CDR3 coding DNA: TGTGCCAGCAGTTACTCAGACAGAATGAACACTGAAGCTTTCTTT.